Reported below is one T cell receptor (beta chain). These data originate in a study of control samples from healthy donors and cancer patients. The CDR3 runs 15 residues. V was pared by 2 bases and J by 2 bases, with 12 bases between. Looked up from germline, CDR1 is SGDLS and CDR2 is YYNGEE. Clones were read by immunoSEQ multiplex PCR, and TCRdb kept only the in-frame ones, dropping some. The top ten clones hold under 15% of a sample with about 140,000 clones, around 94% of them seen once. Sequenced material: blood. The V and J genes are TRBV9 and TRBJ2-3, with D perhaps TRBD2 (5 bases). The sequence derives from a man aged 35-49 years in good health. CDR3 sequence: CASSVGRGNTDTQYF. CDR3 bases: TGTGCCAGCAGCGTTGGACGGGGTAACACAGATACGCAGTATTTT.